This T cell receptor (beta chain) was identified during a study of blood T cell repertoires in COVID-19. Study summary: Italy, Spain and the United States were the sources of the convalescent and acute COVID-19 samples. Sources were T cells, B-cell-depleted T cells, or PBMCs; the material itself was cDNA or gDNA.

Germline V lookup: CDR1 LNHDA, CDR2 SQIVND (reference sequence). V lost 5 bases and J lost 6; bases outside the gene matches: 11. The CDR3 has 16 amino acids. Authors' processing steps: Estimation of nucleated cell counts was performed using reference gene primer amplification. The data were produced by immunoSEQ multiplex PCR, yet TCRdb's version contains in-frame clones alone and is incomplete. V, J and clone size were drawn from that table, and D and trimming were deduced from the DNA. Among more than 100,000 clones, around 90% were seen once, and the ten largest hold 0.7% to 0.9%. The chain joins TRBV19 to TRBJ2-2; TRBD1 matches 8 bases. Sequencing was done on a sample of peripheral blood. The sequence was collected from a woman aged 45-65 years with active or convalescent COVID-19. The CDR3 DNA reads TGTGCCAGTAGTTATGGGCAGGGGGCTGAGTCCGGGGAGCTGTTTTTT. Amino acid sequence: CASSYGQGAESGELFF.